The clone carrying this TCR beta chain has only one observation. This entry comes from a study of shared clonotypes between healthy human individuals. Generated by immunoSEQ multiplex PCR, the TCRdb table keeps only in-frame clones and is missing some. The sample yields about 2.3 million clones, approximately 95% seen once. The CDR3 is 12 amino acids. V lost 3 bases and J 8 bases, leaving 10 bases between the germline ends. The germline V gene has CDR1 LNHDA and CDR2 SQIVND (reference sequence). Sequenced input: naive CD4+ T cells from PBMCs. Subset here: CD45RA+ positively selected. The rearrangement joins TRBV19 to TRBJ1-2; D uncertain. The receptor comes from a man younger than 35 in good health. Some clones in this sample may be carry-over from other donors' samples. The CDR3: CASSIEGGGYTF. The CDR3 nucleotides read TGTGCCAGTAGTATTGAGGGAGGCGGCTACACCTTC.